These 13 T cell receptor beta chains were all obtained from the same sample, sequenced in a study of blood T cell repertoires in COVID-19. TCRdb keeps only in-frame clones here, not all; method: immunoSEQ multiplex PCR. The table includes 85,000 to 130,000 clones, 75% to 90% detected once. The source material was peripheral blood. The source of these receptors is a man in his 60s with acute or convalescent COVID-19.

CDR3 nucleotides: TGTGCCAGCAGCTTAGGATACAGGGGGGGTGAAGCTTTCTTT. Translation gives CASSLGYRGGEAFF. This chain uses TRBV11-3 with TRBJ1-1, with 8 bases fitting TRBD1. This CDR3 is built from 14 residues. V gave up 1 base and J gave up 7 bases; unmatched junction bases: 5. In germline, CDR1 is SGHNT, CDR2 YENEEA. Using reference TRBV11-3 and TRBJ1-1 for the parts outside the CDR3, the full variable domain is EAGVVQSPRYKIIEKKQPVAFWCNPISGHNTLYWYLQNLGQGPELLIRYENEEAVDDSQLPKDRFSAERLKGVDSTLKIQPAELGDSAVYLCASSLGYRGGEAFFGQGTRLTVV.

V gene TRBV10-1 combines with J gene TRBJ2-3; 9 nucleotides align to TRBD2. With V trimmed by 8 bases and J by 6 bases, 12 bases remained unmatched. Per germline, CDR1 WNHNN and CDR2 SYGVQD (reference sequence). This CDR3 is 15 amino acids long. The CDR3 DNA reads as TGCGCCAGCGGGGCGGTAGCGGGAGATGTGGATACGCAGTATTTT. The encoded protein is CASGAVAGDVDTQYF.

The chain has TRBV6-5 and TRBJ1-2, with TRBD1 as a possible D gene (5 bases). V gave up 7 bases and J gave up 4 bases, with 13 bases separating them. CDR1 and CDR2 from the germline V gene are MNHEY and SVGAGI. This CDR3 spans 13 amino acids. The CDR3, as DNA: TGTGCCAGCACCGAGGGACTGCTCTATGGCTACACCTTC. The encoded protein is CASTEGLLYGYTF.

V usage is TRBV9 and J usage is TRBJ2-1, with a tentative D call TRBD2 (6 bases). Trimming pared 4 bases from V and 1 base from J, leaving 12 bases between. There are 15 residues in the CDR3. CDR1 SGDLS and CDR2 YYNGEE come from the germline V gene. The CDR3 bases are TGTGCCAGCAGCTTACTAGCAACATCCTACAATGAGCAGTTCTTC. This encodes CASSLLATSYNEQFF.

The chain couples TRBV6-1 to TRBJ2-2; TRBD1 aligns across 7 bases. The CDR3 has 17 amino acids. CDR1 is MNHNS and CDR2 is SASEGT in the germline V gene. Germline trimming cut 3 bases from V and 4 bases from J; bases unmatched to any gene: 11. This chain's CDR3 is CASSERGRQGRTGELFF. The CDR3 DNA follows: TGTGCCAGCAGTGAGAGGGGGCGGCAGGGTCGCACCGGGGAGCTGTTTTTT.

About this clone itself: Other DNA sequences from this sample encode an identical CDR3 as well. This rearrangement joins TRBV29-1 to TRBJ2-7, with TRBD2 identical over 10 bases. Germline CDR1 SQVTM, CDR2 ANQGSEA. The ends lost 5 bases at V and 4 bases at J; junction bases unmatched: 2. The CDR3 totals 12 residues. The CDR3 region has the DNA TGCAGCGTTTTAGCGGGAGGATACGAGCAGTACTTC. Translated: CSVLAGGYEQYF.

This clone occurred once. The CDR3 loop is CASSGLLTGKNTEAFF. CDR3 bases: TGTGCCAGCAGTGGGTTATTGACAGGGAAGAACACTGAAGCTTTCTTT. This chain links TRBV6-1 with TRBJ1-1, with 7 bases matching TRBD1. Trimming cost V 4 bases and J 1 base; bases outside gene matches: 9. Germline CDR1 MNHNS, CDR2 SASEGT. This CDR3 comprises 16 residues.

This chain uses TRBV5-1 with TRBJ2-1, with 11 bases fitting TRBD2. V was pared by 4 bases and J by 8 bases, with 5 bases of the junction left unmatched. Looked up from germline, CDR1 is SGHRS and CDR2 is YFSETQ. The CDR3 is made up of 14 amino acids. In DNA form, the CDR3 reads TGCGCCAGCAGCGTGACTAGCGGGACCGATGAGCAGTTCTTC. Residues: CASSVTSGTDEQFF.

This clone was counted only a few times. V usage is TRBV10-2 and J usage is TRBJ2-1; 8 bases line up with TRBD2. This CDR3 spans 14 amino acids. Per the germline V gene, CDR1 is WSHSY and CDR2 is SAAADI. V lost 7 bases to trimming and J lost 0 bases; unmatched junction nucleotides: 2. As DNA, the CDR3 is TGCGCCAGCAATAGCGGGAACTCCTACAATGAGCAGTTCTTC. It encodes CASNSGNSYNEQFF.

The rearrangement links TRBV11-3 to TRBJ2-2; unclear D gene. The CDR3 runs 13 residues. The V end was cut by 1 base, the J end by 6 bases, with 6 bases between. Looked up from germline, CDR1 is SGHNT and CDR2 is YENEEA. CDR3 amino acids: CASSLVQAGELFF. CDR3 DNA: TGTGCCAGCAGCTTAGTGCAGGCCGGGGAGCTGTTTTTT.

Written as DNA, the CDR3 is TGTGCCAGCAGTTTCGGGGCAGGGGCCGGGGAGCTGTTTTTT. This encodes CASSFGAGAGELFF. The chain combines TRBV28 with TRBJ2-2; TRBD1 might be the D (6 bases). Germline V CDR1 and CDR2: MDHEN, SYDVKM. The CDR3 extends over 14 amino acids. The V gene lost 3 bases and the J gene lost 6 bases, with 11 bases spanning the gap.

About this clone: At one of its ends the junction is not consistent with the germline gene, which may arise from a read error. The J gene is TRBJ1-4, the V gene TRBV11-2, with D possibly being TRBD1 (5 bases). Per germline, CDR1 SGHAT and CDR2 FQNNGV. This CDR3 is 15 amino acids long. CDR3 region: CASSLAGGVGEKLFF. DNA for the CDR3: TGTGCCAGCAGCTTAGCCGGAGGGGTAGGAGAAAAACTATTTTTT.

The chain has TRBV5-1 and TRBJ2-6, with D perhaps matching TRBD2 (7 bases). This CDR3 comprises 15 residues. From germline, CDR1 is SGHRS and CDR2 YFSETQ. Trimming removed 3 bases at V and 2 bases at J, with 9 bases between. CDR3 DNA sequence: TGCGCCAGCAGCTCGGGGGGCACTGGGGCCAACGTCCTGACTTTC. Protein product: CASSSGGTGANVLTF.